This is a list of T cell receptor beta chains from one sample in a study of blood T cell repertoires in COVID-19. The method was immunoSEQ multiplex PCR; TCRdb's version includes in-frame clones alone and lacks a portion of them. The table lists approximately 220,000 clones, 80% to 90% of them singletons, with roughly 4% in the top ten. Sequencing used PBMCs or T cells enriched from blood (not recorded which). The receptors here all came from a woman aged 25 to 39 who had been exposed to COVID-19. The CDR3 runs from the conserved cysteine through the conserved F or W. The order of the fields is CDR3 protein, CDR3 DNA, clone size, V gene, J gene, D gene. A D gene is named only where the DNA matches it firmly. Size tells how often a clone was seen (once, few, many) or the class of an expanded clone, and some rows leave it out.

CDR3: CASSRGGNTEAFF
DNA: TGTGCCAGCAGTCGGGGGGGAAACACTGAAGCTTTCTTT
size: once
V: TRBV6-5
J: TRBJ1-1
D: .

CDR3: CASSESAWRVDTGELFF
DNA: TGTGCCAGCAGCGAGTCCGCGTGGAGGGTCGACACCGGGGAGCTGTTTTTT
size: .
V: TRBV6-4
J: TRBJ2-2
D: .

CDR3: CASSSGTELGYTF
DNA: TGTGCCAGCAGTTCGGGGACAGAACTCGGCTACACCTTC
size: .
V: TRBV12-3/TRBV12-4
J: TRBJ1-2
D: TRBD1

CDR3: CASSYATLNTGELFF
DNA: TGTGCCAGCAGCTATGCCACCTTAAACACCGGGGAGCTGTTTTTT
size: .
V: TRBV6-5
J: TRBJ2-2
D: .

CDR3: CASNTGVGGANVLTF
DNA: TGCGCCAGCAACACAGGGGTTGGCGGGGCCAACGTCCTGACTTTC
size: .
V: TRBV5-1
J: TRBJ2-6
D: TRBD1

CDR3: CAITPGLKTDTQYF
DNA: TGTGCCATCACCCCGGGACTGAAGACAGATACGCAGTATTTT
size: .
V: TRBV10-3
J: TRBJ2-3
D: .

CDR3: CASREDGFYYGYTF
DNA: TGTGCCAGTAGGGAGGACGGATTTTACTATGGCTACACCTTC
size: .
V: TRBV19
J: TRBJ1-2
D: .

CDR3: CASSSQQNTEAFF
DNA: TGTGCCAGCAGCTCACAGCAGAACACTGAAGCTTTCTTT
size: .
V: TRBV7-8
J: TRBJ1-1
D: .

CDR3: CASSSGQSNYGYTF
DNA: TGCGCCAGCAGCTCGGGACAGTCAAACTATGGCTACACCTTC
size: .
V: TRBV5-1
J: TRBJ1-2
D: TRBD1

CDR3: CASGDPNSPLHF
DNA: TGCGCCAGCGGAGACCCGAATTCACCCCTCCACTTT
size: .
V: TRBV10-1
J: TRBJ1-6
D: .

CDR3: CASSRTSSNEQFF
DNA: TGTGCCAGCAGTAGAACTAGCTCCAATGAGCAGTTCTTC
size: once
V: TRBV27
J: TRBJ2-1
D: .

CDR3: CASSTTGGEGSPLHF
DNA: TGCGCCAGCAGCACCACAGGGGGCGAAGGTTCACCCCTCCACTTT
size: .
V: TRBV5-1
J: TRBJ1-6
D: TRBD1

CDR3: CATTRGAQPQHF
DNA: TGTGCCACCACTCGGGGGGCTCAGCCCCAGCATTTT
size: .
V: TRBV24-1
J: TRBJ1-5
D: .

CDR3: CASSQGTPGADTQYF
DNA: TGTGCCAGCAGCCAAGGGACTCCCGGAGCAGATACGCAGTATTTT
size: .
V: TRBV4-2
J: TRBJ2-3
D: .

CDR3: CASSNQGAWYNEQFF
DNA: TGTGCCAGCAGTAACCAGGGGGCTTGGTACAATGAGCAGTTCTTC
size: .
V: TRBV6-5
J: TRBJ2-1
D: TRBD1

CDR3: CASSYQGNSPLHF
DNA: TGTGCCAGCAGTTATCAGGGGAATTCACCCCTCCACTTT
size: .
V: TRBV6-6
J: TRBJ1-6
D: .

CDR3: CASSRTGESRGEKLFF
DNA: TGTGCCAGCAGCCGTACAGGGGAAAGCAGGGGTGAAAAACTGTTTTTT
size: .
V: TRBV11-2
J: TRBJ1-4
D: TRBD1

CDR3: CASSWTALDGDEQFF
DNA: TGTGCCAGCAGCTGGACAGCTTTAGATGGGGATGAGCAGTTCTTC
size: .
V: TRBV6-5
J: TRBJ2-1
D: .

CDR3: CASSPYDRPQETQYF
DNA: TGTGCCAGCAGTCCATATGACAGACCCCAAGAGACCCAGTACTTC
size: .
V: TRBV27
J: TRBJ2-5
D: .

CDR3: CASSLIDIISSPLHF
DNA: TGCGCCAGCAGCCTTATTGACATTATCTCGTCACCCCTCCACTTT
size: .
V: TRBV5-1
J: TRBJ1-6
D: .

CDR3: CASTNGQAYSNQPQHF
DNA: TGTGCCAGCACCAACGGACAGGCTTATAGCAATCAGCCCCAGCATTTT
size: .
V: TRBV6-6
J: TRBJ1-5
D: TRBD1

CDR3: CASSVGDSTYEQYF
DNA: TGTGCCAGCAGCGTAGGGGACAGCACCTACGAGCAGTACTTC
size: .
V: TRBV9
J: TRBJ2-7
D: TRBD1

CDR3: CASSQRRDQETQYF
DNA: TGTGCCAGCAGCCAACGCAGGGACCAAGAGACCCAGTACTTC
size: .
V: TRBV3-1/TRBV3-2
J: TRBJ2-5
D: .

CDR3: CASSPQQDYNSPLHF
DNA: TGTGCCAGCTCACCTCAACAGGACTATAATTCACCCCTCCACTTT
size: .
V: TRBV18
J: TRBJ1-6
D: .

CDR3: CASSIGGGRGQTEAFF
DNA: TGTGCCAGTAGTATAGGGGGTGGCAGGGGACAAACTGAAGCTTTCTTT
size: few
V: TRBV19
J: TRBJ1-1
D: .

CDR3: CASSPQGEKLFF
DNA: TGTGCCAGCAGTCCGCAGGGGGAAAAACTGTTTTTT
size: .
V: TRBV2
J: TRBJ1-4
D: .

CDR3: CASSPQEARPTEAFF
DNA: TGTGCCAGCAGCCCCCAAGAGGCTCGGCCCACTGAAGCTTTCTTT
size: .
V: TRBV4-2
J: TRBJ1-1
D: .

CDR3: CASSEQGNTEAFF
DNA: TGTGCCAGCAGCGAACAGGGGAACACTGAAGCTTTCTTT
size: .
V: TRBV7-9
J: TRBJ1-1
D: .

CDR3: CASSFGGLFPEQFF
DNA: TGTGCCAGCAGCTTCGGGGGGCTATTCCCCGAGCAGTTCTTC
size: .
V: TRBV5-5
J: TRBJ2-1
D: .

CDR3: CASSQPRRGWAAGVADTQYF
DNA: TGTGCCAGCAGCCAACCAAGGAGGGGATGGGCGGCGGGTGTAGCAGATACGCAGTATTTT
size: once
V: TRBV14
J: TRBJ2-3
D: .

CDR3: CATSDYYRVGGNEQFF
DNA: TGTGCCACCAGTGACTATTACAGGGTAGGCGGGAATGAGCAGTTCTTC
size: .
V: TRBV24-1
J: TRBJ2-1
D: .

CDR3: CSVSYIDGYTF
DNA: TGCAGCGTTAGTTATATAGATGGCTACACCTTC
size: .
V: TRBV29-1
J: TRBJ1-2
D: .

CDR3: CASTLVLSNTGELFF
DNA: TGTGCCAGCACGCTAGTCTTGTCGAACACCGGGGAGCTGTTTTTT
size: .
V: TRBV6-5
J: TRBJ2-2
D: .

CDR3: CATSGAGIAYNEQFF
DNA: TGTGCCACCAGTGGGGCAGGGATAGCCTACAATGAGCAGTTCTTC
size: .
V: TRBV24-1
J: TRBJ2-1
D: .

CDR3: CASSPRADTQYF
DNA: TGCGCCAGCAGCCCGCGGGCAGATACGCAGTATTTT
size: .
V: TRBV4-1
J: TRBJ2-3
D: .

CDR3: CASSWKGGDSYEQYF
DNA: TGTGCCAGCAGTTGGAAAGGGGGCGATTCTTACGAGCAGTACTTC
size: .
V: TRBV27
J: TRBJ2-7
D: TRBD1

CDR3: CASSSSGGSYNEQFF
DNA: TGCGCCAGCAGCTCGAGCGGGGGCTCATACAATGAGCAGTTCTTC
size: once
V: TRBV5-1
J: TRBJ2-1
D: TRBD2

CDR3: CASSIDGLAGISGGYNEQFF
DNA: TGTGCCAGTAGTATAGATGGACTAGCGGGGATCTCCGGGGGCTACAATGAGCAGTTCTTC
size: .
V: TRBV19
J: TRBJ2-1
D: TRBD2

CDR3: CASSPSHDSYNEQFF
DNA: TGTGCCAGCAGTCCTTCCCACGACAGTTACAATGAGCAGTTCTTC
size: .
V: TRBV7-6
J: TRBJ2-1
D: .

CDR3: CASSQYTGYVGGSTEAFF
DNA: TGCGCCAGCAGCCAGTACACAGGATATGTTGGGGGGAGCACTGAAGCTTTCTTT
size: .
V: TRBV4-1
J: TRBJ1-1
D: .

CDR3: CASSGGQVNTEAFF
DNA: TGTGCCAGCAGCGGGGGACAGGTGAACACTGAAGCTTTCTTT
size: .
V: TRBV7-2
J: TRBJ1-1
D: TRBD1

CDR3: CASSLTGGTANEKLFF
DNA: TGTGCCAGCAGCTTGACGGGGGGCACAGCTAATGAAAAACTGTTTTTT
size: once
V: TRBV11-2
J: TRBJ1-4
D: .

CDR3: CASSADTYTYEQYF
DNA: TGCGCCAGCAGCGCGGACACCTATACCTACGAGCAGTACTTC
size: .
V: TRBV5-1
J: TRBJ2-7
D: .

CDR3: CASSWWDRGTEAFF
DNA: TGCGCCAGCAGCTGGTGGGACAGGGGCACTGAAGCTTTCTTT
size: .
V: TRBV5-1
J: TRBJ1-1
D: TRBD1

CDR3: CARSLPSGGGWYTEAFF
DNA: TGTGCCAGAAGCTTGCCATCCGGTGGAGGGTGGTACACTGAAGCTTTCTTT
size: .
V: TRBV5-3
J: TRBJ1-1
D: .

CDR3: CAISEGGQLSGNTIYF
DNA: TGTGCCATCAGTGAGGGAGGGCAGCTCTCTGGAAACACCATATATTTT
size: once
V: TRBV10-3
J: TRBJ1-3
D: .

CDR3: CTTPGQSLLSSYNSPLHF
DNA: TGCACCACACCGGGACAGAGCCTTCTAAGCTCCTATAATTCACCCCTCCACTTT
size: .
V: TRBV1
J: TRBJ1-6
D: .

CDR3: CATTTGQLYGYTF
DNA: TGTGCCACCACGACAGGGCAATTATATGGCTACACCTTC
size: .
V: TRBV28
J: TRBJ1-2
D: TRBD1

CDR3: CASSQEASGGAGHYEQYF
DNA: TGCGCCAGCAGCCAAGAGGCTAGCGGGGGGGCCGGTCACTACGAGCAGTACTTC
size: .
V: TRBV4-1
J: TRBJ2-7
D: TRBD2

CDR3: CASSPDQGHTSQPQHF
DNA: TGTGCCAGCAGCCCAGACCAGGGACACACTTCTCAGCCCCAGCATTTT
size: .
V: TRBV9
J: TRBJ1-5
D: .

CDR3: CAWTGGANTGELFF
DNA: TGTGCATGGACAGGTGGCGCGAACACCGGGGAGCTGTTTTTT
size: .
V: TRBV5-4
J: TRBJ2-2
D: TRBD1

CDR3: CASKTGSNYGYTF
DNA: TGTGCCAGTAAGACCGGGTCTAACTATGGCTACACCTTC
size: .
V: TRBV12-3/TRBV12-4
J: TRBJ1-2
D: .

CDR3: CASSSGTSGTDTQYF
DNA: TGCGCCAGCAGCTCCGGGACTAGCGGGACAGATACGCAGTATTTT
size: once
V: TRBV5-1
J: TRBJ2-3
D: TRBD2

CDR3: CASRGDRVGYGYTF
DNA: TGTGCCAGCAGGGGGGACAGGGTAGGCTATGGCTACACCTTC
size: once
V: TRBV2
J: TRBJ1-2
D: TRBD1